One sample yielded the 13 T cell receptor beta chains listed below, sequenced in a study of blood T cells in healthy people across ages. The authors ran a second PCR of roughly 6 to 12 cycles using a sample-barcoded 5' primer and a J-beta primer mix. MiXCR, run by TCRdb on the 5' RACE reads, gives a single entry per CDR3 protein. Altogether roughly 2 million distinct CDR3 sequences are present, about 50% being singletons, with the ten largest covering more than 2%. Sample: blood. These TCRs come from a woman in her 40s in good health.

This clonotype was seen more than once but under ten times. The CDR3 coding sequence is TGTGCCATCAGTAACCGGGAATCCCCCGATACGCAGTATTTT. It translates to CAISNRESPDTQYF. This chain joins TRBV10-3 and TRBJ2-3; D might be TRBD2 (5 bases). V was shortened by 5 bases and J by 6 bases, with 15 bases between the two germline ends. There are 14 residues in the CDR3. CDR1 is ENHRY, CDR2 SYGVKD, per germline.

The chain recombines TRBV2 with TRBJ1-4; D gene ambiguous. The germline V and J ends were trimmed by 2 bases and 8 bases, with 15 bases remaining between them. Looked up from germline, CDR1 is SNHLY and CDR2 is FYNNEI. The length of the CDR3 is 15 residues. CDR3 region: CASSENNPVGEKLFF. The CDR3, as DNA: TGTGCCAGCAGTGAAAACAACCCGGTCGGGGAAAAACTGTTTTTT. Complete variable domain (other parts from reference TRBV2 and TRBJ1-4): EPEVTQTPSHQVTQMGQEVILRCVPISNHLYFYWYRQILGQKVEFLVSFYNNEISEKSEIFDDQFSVERPDGSNFTLKIRSTKLEDSAMYFCASSENNPVGEKLFFGSGTQLSVL.

This clonotype was seen at least ten times. One junction end disagrees with the germline gene, perhaps due to a read error. The chain uses TRBV6-7 and TRBJ2-3; 7 bases are shared with TRBD1. Being an ORF, TRBV6-7 has a function that is uncertain. The CDR3 covers 13 residues. For the CDR3, the DNA is TGTGCCAGCAGTTACGGCTGGACAGGTACGCAGTATTTT. This encodes CASSYGWTGTQYF.

V usage is TRBV20-1 and J usage is TRBJ1-5, with 7 bases matching TRBD1. This CDR3 is 19 amino acids long. With 0 bases clipped from V and 6 bases from J, the junction kept 20 bases outside the gene matches. Germline lookup yields CDR1 DFQATT and CDR2 SNEGSKA (reference sequence). CDR3 sequence (DNA): TGCAGTGCTAGAGATTTAGGAGACAGGGAAGTAGAAGGAGGTCAGCCCCAGCATTTT. As protein: CSARDLGDREVEGGQPQHF.

The genes are TRBV12-3 or TRBV12-4 and TRBJ1-2, with D tentatively TRBD1 (5 bases). Trimming took 5 bases from V and 2 from J, leaving 12 bases between them. This CDR3 region has 14 residues. This chain's CDR3 is CASSPGGKNYGYTF. Here the CDR3 DNA reads TGTGCCAGCAGTCCGGGGGGGAAGAACTATGGCTACACCTTC.

The rearrangement links TRBV7-3 to TRBJ2-3, with D perhaps being TRBD1 or TRBD2 (5 bases each). CDR3 length: 16 amino acids. Deletions cut 5 bases from V and 6 bases from J, with 21 bases between. Per germline, CDR1 SGHTA and CDR2 FQGTGA. The CDR3 coding sequence is TGTGCCAGCAGCCCCGGACTCGGGGCCACGGGGGATACGCAGTATTTT. Residues: CASSPGLGATGDTQYF.

The chain couples TRBV7-2 to TRBJ1-1; D gene unclear. Trimming took off 9 bases at V and 1 base at J, with 12 bases between the two ends. Germline assignment: CDR1 SGHTA and CDR2 FQGNSA. There are 13 residues in the CDR3. CDR3 region: CASSRQKNTEAFF. In DNA form, the CDR3 reads TGTGCCAGTTCGCGGCAGAAGAACACTGAAGCTTTCTTT.

On this clonotype itself: The CDR3 end shows no conserved phenylalanine or tryptophan, and so a read error is likely. This rearrangement joins TRBV6-1 to TRBJ2-5; D remains ambiguous. CDR1 is MNHNS and CDR2 is SASEGT in the germline V gene. The CDR3 is made up of 14 amino acids. Deletions cut 3 bases from V and 0 bases from J, with 8 bases between. This CDR3 is CASSDAPYQETQYL. Written as DNA, the CDR3 is TGTGCCAGCAGTGACGCACCGTACCAAGAGACCCAGTACTTA.

This chain connects TRBV20-1 to TRBJ2-5; unclear D gene. The DNA end favors TRBJ2-7, so the J call may be wrong. This CDR3 is 13 amino acids long. Germline V gives CDR1 DFQATT, CDR2 SNEGSKA (reference sequence). CDR3 sequence: CSARDISSCEQYF. CDR3 nucleotide sequence: TGCAGTGCTAGAGATATTAGCAGCTGCGAGCAGTACTTC.

This clonotype has a handful of counts. The chain combines TRBV4-3 with TRBJ2-6, with D unclear. Germline V gives CDR1 LGHNA, CDR2 YSLEER. The CDR3 is made up of 16 amino acids. Trimming removed 4 bases at V and 1 base at J, with 11 bases between. In DNA form, the CDR3 reads TGCGCCAGCAGCCGTTGGACCGTGTCTGGGGCCAACGTCCTGACTTTC. It specifies CASSRWTVSGANVLTF.

V is TRBV11-2 and J is TRBJ2-3, with D perhaps TRBD1 (6 bases). Trimming shortened V by 1 base and J by 2 bases, and 16 bases separated the two germline ends. This CDR3 spans 17 amino acids. Per germline, CDR1 SGHAT and CDR2 FQNNGV. CDR3 bases: TGTGCCAGCAGCTTAGCCTCCTCACAGGGTCTCACAGATACGCAGTATTTT. Translating it yields CASSLASSQGLTDTQYF. The full variable domain, in which reference TRBV11-2 and TRBJ2-3 provide the parts outside the CDR3, is EAGVAQSPRYKIIEKRQSVAFWCNPISGHATLYWYQQILGQGPKLLIQFQNNGVVDDSQLPKDRFSAERLKGVDSTLKIQPAKLEDSAVYLCASSLASSQGLTDTQYFGPGTRLTVL.

The chain employs TRBV7-2 and TRBJ2-5, with D unclear. The CDR3 runs 14 residues. Trimming cost V 0 bases and J 11 bases, with 16 bases left between them. CDR1 and CDR2 from the germline V gene are SGHTA and FQGNSA. In nucleotides, the CDR3 is TGTGCCAGCAGCTTAGCAGGCTTCGAAGGTGAGCAGTACTTC. Translation gives CASSLAGFEGEQYF.

This chain uses TRBV4-2 with TRBJ2-3; no firm D call. CDR1 is LGHNA and CDR2 is YNFKEQ in the germline V gene. The germline V and J ends were trimmed by 4 bases and 7 bases, with 12 bases remaining between them. CDR3 length: 13 amino acids. CDR3 nucleotides: TGTGCCAGCAGCCTTGAATCGCCAAATACGCAGTATTTT. Translating it yields CASSLESPNTQYF.